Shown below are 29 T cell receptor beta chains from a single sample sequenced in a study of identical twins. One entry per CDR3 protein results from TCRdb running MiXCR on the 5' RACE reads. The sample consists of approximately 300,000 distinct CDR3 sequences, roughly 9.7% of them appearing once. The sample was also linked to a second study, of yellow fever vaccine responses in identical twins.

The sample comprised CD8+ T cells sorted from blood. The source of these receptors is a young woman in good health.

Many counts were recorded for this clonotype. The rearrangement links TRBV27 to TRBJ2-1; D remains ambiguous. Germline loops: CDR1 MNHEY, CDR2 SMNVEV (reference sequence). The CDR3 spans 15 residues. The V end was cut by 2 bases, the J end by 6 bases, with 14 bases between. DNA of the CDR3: TGTGCCAGCAGTTTAGAGAACTCGTTGGTCAATGAGCAGTTCTTC. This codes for CASSLENSLVNEQFF.

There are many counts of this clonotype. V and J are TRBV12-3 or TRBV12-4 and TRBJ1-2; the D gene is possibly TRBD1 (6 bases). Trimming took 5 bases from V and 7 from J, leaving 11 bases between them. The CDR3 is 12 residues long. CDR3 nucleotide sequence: TGTGCCAGCAGTGAGACAGGATTTGGCTACACCTTC. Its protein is CASSETGFGYTF.

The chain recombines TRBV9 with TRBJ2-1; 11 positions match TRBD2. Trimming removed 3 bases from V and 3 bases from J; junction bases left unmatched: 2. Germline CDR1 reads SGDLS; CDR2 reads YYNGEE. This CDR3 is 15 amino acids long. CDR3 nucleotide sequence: TGTGCCAGCAGCGCGACTAGCGGGGTCTACAATGAGCAGTTCTTC. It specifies CASSATSGVYNEQFF.

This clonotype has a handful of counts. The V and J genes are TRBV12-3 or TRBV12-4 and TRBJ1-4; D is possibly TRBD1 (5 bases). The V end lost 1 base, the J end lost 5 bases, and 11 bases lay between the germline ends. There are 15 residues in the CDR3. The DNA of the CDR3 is TGTGCCAGCAGTTTAGATGACAGTTCCAATGAAAAACTGTTTTTT. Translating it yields CASSLDDSSNEKLFF.

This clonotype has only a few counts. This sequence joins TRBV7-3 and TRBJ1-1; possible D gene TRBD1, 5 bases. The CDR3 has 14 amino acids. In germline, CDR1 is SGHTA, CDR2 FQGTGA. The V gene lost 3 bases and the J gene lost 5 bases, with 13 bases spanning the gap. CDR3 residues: CASSFRGEDTEAFF. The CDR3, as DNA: TGTGCCAGCAGCTTTCGGGGGGAAGATACTGAAGCTTTCTTT.

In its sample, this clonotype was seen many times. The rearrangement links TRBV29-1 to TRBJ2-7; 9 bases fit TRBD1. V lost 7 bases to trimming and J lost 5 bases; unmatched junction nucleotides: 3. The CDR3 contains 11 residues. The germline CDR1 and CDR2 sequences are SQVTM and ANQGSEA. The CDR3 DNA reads TGCAGCGGGGGACAGGGTCACGAGCAGTACTTC. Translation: CSGGQGHEQYF.

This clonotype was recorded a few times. The DNA for the CDR3 is TGTGCCAGCAGCCGAGGTCTGAACTATGGCTACACCTTC. Its protein product is CASSRGLNYGYTF. This chain joins TRBV9 and TRBJ1-2; D unresolved. The CDR3 totals 13 residues. V lost 4 bases and J lost 2, with 9 bases in between. CDR1 and CDR2 (germline): SGDLS, YYNGEE.

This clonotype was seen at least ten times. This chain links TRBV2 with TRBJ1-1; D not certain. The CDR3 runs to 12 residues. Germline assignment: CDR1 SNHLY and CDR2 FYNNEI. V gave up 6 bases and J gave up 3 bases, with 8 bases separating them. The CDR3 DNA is TGTGCCAGCAGCGACTTTGACACTGAAGCTTTCTTT. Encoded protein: CASSDFDTEAFF. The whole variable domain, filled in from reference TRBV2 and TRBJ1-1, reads EPEVTQTPSHQVTQMGQEVILRCVPISNHLYFYWYRQILGQKVEFLVSFYNNEISEKSEIFDDQFSVERPDGSNFTLKIRSTKLEDSAMYFCASSDFDTEAFFGQGTRLTVV.

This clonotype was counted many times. The CDR3 is CASSQVPGTNTGELFF. In DNA, the CDR3 is TGTGCCAGCAGCCAAGTCCCCGGGACGAACACCGGGGAGCTGTTTTTT. This chain uses TRBV4-2 with TRBJ2-2; D may be TRBD2 (5 bases). V gave up 1 base and J gave up 0 bases, with 9 bases separating them. Germline-derived CDR1 and CDR2 are LGHNA and YNFKEQ. There are 16 residues in the CDR3.

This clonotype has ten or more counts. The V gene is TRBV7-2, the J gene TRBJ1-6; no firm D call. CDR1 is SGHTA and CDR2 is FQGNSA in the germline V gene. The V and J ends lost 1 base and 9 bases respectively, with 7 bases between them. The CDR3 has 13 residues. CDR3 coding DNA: TGTGCCAGCAGCTTAGGAACGGTTTCACCCCTCCACTTT. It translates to CASSLGTVSPLHF.

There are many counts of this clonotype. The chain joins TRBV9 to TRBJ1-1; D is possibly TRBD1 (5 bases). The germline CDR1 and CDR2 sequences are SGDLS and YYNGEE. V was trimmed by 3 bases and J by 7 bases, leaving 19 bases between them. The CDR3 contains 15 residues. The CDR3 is CASSANTKGYNEAFF. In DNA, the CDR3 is TGTGCCAGCAGCGCCAATACAAAGGGGTATAATGAAGCTTTCTTT.

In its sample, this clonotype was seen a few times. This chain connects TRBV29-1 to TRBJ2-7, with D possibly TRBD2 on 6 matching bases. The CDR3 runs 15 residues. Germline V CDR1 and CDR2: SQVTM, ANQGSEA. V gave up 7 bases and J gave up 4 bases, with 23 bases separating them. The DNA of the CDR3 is TGCAGCGCCCGGGACGCCGAGACTAGTGGGTACGAGCAGTACTTC. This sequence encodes CSARDAETSGYEQYF.

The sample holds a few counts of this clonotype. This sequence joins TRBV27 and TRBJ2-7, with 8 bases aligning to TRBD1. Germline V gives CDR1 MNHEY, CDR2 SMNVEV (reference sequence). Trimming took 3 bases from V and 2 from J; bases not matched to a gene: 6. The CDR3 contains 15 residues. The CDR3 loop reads CASSLATGGTYEQYF. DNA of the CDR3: TGTGCCAGCAGTTTGGCAACAGGGGGGACCTACGAGCAGTACTTC.

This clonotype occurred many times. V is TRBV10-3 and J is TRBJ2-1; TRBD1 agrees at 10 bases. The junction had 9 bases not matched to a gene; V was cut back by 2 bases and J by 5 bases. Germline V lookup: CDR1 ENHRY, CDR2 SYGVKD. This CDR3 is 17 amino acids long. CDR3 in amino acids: CAISEGWGTGDDNEQFF. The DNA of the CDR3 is TGTGCCATCAGTGAGGGGTGGGGGACAGGGGACGACAATGAGCAGTTCTTC.

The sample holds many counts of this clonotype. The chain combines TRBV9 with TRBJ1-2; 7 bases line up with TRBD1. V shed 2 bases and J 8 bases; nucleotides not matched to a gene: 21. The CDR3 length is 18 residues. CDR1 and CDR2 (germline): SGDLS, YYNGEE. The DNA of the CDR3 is TGTGCCAGCAGCGTTGAGGGACAGCCTCGTCCTCCAAACTCCGGCTACACCTTC. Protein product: CASSVEGQPRPPNSGYTF.

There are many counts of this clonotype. In nucleotides, the CDR3 is TGTGCCAGCAGTTTATCGTCTGGACCTTACTACGAGCAGTACTTC. Protein: CASSLSSGPYYEQYF. The chain carries TRBV27 and TRBJ2-7; D is unclear. V gave up 0 bases and J gave up 3 bases, with 12 bases separating them. Germline V gene lookup returns CDR1 MNHEY and CDR2 SMNVEV (reference sequence). The CDR3 runs to 15 residues.

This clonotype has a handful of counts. The DNA of the CDR3 is TGCGCCAGCAGCCAGGACCGACAGGGGTTGGGACACAATGAGCAGTTCTTC. Protein sequence: CASSQDRQGLGHNEQFF. This rearrangement joins TRBV4-3 to TRBJ2-1; 8 bases map to TRBD1. The CDR3 covers 17 residues. The germline gives CDR1 LGHNA, CDR2 YSLEER. V was clipped by 3 bases and J by 5 bases; unmatched bases: 12.

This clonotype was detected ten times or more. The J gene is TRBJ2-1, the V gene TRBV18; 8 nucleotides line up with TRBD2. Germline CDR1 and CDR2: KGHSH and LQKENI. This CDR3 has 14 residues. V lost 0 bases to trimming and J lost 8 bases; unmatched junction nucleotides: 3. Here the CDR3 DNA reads TGTGCCAGCTCACCACCCAGCGGGGGCGATGAGCAGTTCTTC. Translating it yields CASSPPSGGDEQFF.

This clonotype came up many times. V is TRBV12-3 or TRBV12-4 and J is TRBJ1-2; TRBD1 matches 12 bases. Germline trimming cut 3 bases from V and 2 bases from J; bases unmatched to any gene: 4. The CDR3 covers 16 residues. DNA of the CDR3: TGTGCCAGCAGTTTTAGGGACAGGGGGCGGAACTATGGCTACACCTTC. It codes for CASSFRDRGRNYGYTF.

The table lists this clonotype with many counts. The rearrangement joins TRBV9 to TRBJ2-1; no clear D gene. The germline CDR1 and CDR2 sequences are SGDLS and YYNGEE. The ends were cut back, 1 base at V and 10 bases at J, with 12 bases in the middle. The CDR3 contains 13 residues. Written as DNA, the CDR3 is TGTGCCAGCAGCGTAAGTCTGGATCCGGAGCAGTTCTTC. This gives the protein CASSVSLDPEQFF.

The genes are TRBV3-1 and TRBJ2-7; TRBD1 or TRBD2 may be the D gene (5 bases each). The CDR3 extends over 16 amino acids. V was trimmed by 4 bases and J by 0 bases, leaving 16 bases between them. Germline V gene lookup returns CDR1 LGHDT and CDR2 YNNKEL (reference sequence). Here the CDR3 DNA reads TGTGCCAGCAGCCCTGTGGGACGGTCGAGCTCCTACGAGCAGTACTTC. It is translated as CASSPVGRSSSYEQYF.

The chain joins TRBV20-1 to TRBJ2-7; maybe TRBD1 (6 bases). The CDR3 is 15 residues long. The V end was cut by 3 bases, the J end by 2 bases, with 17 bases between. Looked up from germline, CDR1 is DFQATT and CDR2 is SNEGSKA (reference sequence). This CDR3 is CSARGLWQGTYEQYF. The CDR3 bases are TGCAGTGCTAGGGGGCTGTGGCAGGGGACCTACGAGCAGTACTTC.

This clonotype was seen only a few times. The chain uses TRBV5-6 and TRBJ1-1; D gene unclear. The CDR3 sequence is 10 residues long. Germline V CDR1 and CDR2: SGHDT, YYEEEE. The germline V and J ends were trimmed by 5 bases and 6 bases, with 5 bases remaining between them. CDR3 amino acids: CASRWPEAFF. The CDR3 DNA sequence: TGTGCCAGCAGATGGCCTGAAGCTTTCTTT.

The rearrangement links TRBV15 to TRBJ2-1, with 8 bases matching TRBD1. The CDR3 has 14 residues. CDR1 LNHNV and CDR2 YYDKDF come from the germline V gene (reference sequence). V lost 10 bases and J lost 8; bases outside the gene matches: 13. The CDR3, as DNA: TGTGCCATCCCAAGACAGGGGACAAACGATGAGCAGTTCTTC. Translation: CAIPRQGTNDEQFF.

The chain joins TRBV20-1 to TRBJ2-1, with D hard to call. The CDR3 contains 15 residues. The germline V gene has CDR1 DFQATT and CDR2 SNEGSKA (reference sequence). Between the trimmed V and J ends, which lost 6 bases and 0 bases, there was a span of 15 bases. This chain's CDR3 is CSANFGQSSYNEQFF. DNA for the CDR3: TGCAGTGCCAATTTTGGGCAGAGCTCCTACAATGAGCAGTTCTTC.

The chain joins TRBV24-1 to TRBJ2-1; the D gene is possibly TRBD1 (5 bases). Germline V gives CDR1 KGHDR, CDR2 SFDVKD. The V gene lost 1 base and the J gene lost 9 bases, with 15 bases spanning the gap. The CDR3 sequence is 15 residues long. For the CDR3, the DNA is TGTGCCACCAGTGATTTTCGGTACGGTAGGGGTGAGCAGTTCTTC. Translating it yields CATSDFRYGRGEQFF.

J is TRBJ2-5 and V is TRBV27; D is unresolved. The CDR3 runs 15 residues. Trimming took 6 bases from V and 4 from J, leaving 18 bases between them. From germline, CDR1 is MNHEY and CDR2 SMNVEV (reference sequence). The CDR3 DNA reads TGTGCCAGCAGCCCCAAGGGTAGGCAGTTAGAGACCCAGTACTTC. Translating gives CASSPKGRQLETQYF.

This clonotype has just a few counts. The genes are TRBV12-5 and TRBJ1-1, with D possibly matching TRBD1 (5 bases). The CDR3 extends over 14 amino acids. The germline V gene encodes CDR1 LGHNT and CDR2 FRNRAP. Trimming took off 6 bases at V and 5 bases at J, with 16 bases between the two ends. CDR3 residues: CASGSGDQRTEAFF. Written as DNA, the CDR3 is TGTGCTAGTGGCTCCGGGGACCAGAGGACTGAAGCTTTCTTT.

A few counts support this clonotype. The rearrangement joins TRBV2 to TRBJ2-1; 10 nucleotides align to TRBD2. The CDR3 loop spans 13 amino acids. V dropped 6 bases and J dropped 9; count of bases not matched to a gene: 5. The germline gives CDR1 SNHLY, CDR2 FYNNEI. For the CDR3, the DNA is TGTGCCAGCAGGCCCGGGACTAGCGTTGAGCAGTTCTTC. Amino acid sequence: CASRPGTSVEQFF.